This TCR beta chain stems from a study of blood T cell repertoires in COVID-19. The CDR3 sequence is 15 residues long. Germline CDR1 reads SGHRS; CDR2 reads YFSETQ. Trimming cost V 4 bases and J 3 bases; bases outside gene matches: 7. Original data processing: Cell counts per sample came from amplifying reference gene primers. Sequenced by immunoSEQ multiplex PCR; TCRdb stores in-frame clones only, minus some. V and J calls and clone size are copied from that table; D and trimming were computed from the DNA. The sample yields 100,000 to 150,000 clones, roughly 88% seen once. The clonotype originates from a man aged 50-60 years with acute or convalescent COVID-19. This chain links TRBV5-1 with TRBJ1-1, with 9 positions matching TRBD1. Sequences were obtained from peripheral blood. Here the CDR3 reads CASSLSGQGYTEAFF. In DNA, the CDR3 is TGCGCCAGCAGCCTGTCGGGACAGGGTTACACTGAAGCTTTCTTT.